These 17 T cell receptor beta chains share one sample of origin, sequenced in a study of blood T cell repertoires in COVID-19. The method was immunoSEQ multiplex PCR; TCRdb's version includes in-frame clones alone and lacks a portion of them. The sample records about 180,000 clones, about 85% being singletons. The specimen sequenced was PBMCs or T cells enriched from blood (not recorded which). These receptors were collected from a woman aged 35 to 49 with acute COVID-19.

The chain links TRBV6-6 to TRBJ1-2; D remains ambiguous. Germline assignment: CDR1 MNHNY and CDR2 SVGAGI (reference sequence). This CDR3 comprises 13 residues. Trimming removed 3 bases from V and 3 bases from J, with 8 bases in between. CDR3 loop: CASSYGHDYGYTF. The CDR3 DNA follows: TGTGCCAGCAGTTATGGGCATGACTATGGCTACACCTTC.

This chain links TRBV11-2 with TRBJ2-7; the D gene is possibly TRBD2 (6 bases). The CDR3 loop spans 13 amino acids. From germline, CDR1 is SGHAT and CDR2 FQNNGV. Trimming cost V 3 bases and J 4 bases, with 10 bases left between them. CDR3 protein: CASSFQLAYEQYV. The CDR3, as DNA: TGTGCCAGCAGCTTTCAGCTAGCGTACGAGCAGTACGTC.

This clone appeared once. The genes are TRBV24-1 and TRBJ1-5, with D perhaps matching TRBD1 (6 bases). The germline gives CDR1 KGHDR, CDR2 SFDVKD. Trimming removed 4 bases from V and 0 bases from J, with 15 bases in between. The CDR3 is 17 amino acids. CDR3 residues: CATSDPRDTPSNQPQHF. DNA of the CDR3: TGTGCCACCAGTGACCCCCGGGACACCCCTAGCAATCAGCCCCAGCATTTT.

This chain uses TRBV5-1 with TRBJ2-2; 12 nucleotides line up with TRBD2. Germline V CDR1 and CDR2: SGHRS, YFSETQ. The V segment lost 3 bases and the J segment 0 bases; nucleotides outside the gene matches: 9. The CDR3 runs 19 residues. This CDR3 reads CASSYPSSGREANTGELFF. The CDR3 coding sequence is TGCGCCAGCAGCTACCCTTCTAGCGGGAGGGAGGCGAACACCGGGGAGCTGTTTTTT.

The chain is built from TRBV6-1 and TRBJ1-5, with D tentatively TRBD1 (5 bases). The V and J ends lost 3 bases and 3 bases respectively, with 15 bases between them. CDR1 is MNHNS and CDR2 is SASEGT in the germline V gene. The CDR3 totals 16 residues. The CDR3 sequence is CASSEGRGRNNQPQHF. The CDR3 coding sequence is TGTGCCAGCAGTGAGGGAAGGGGCAGGAACAATCAGCCCCAGCATTTT.

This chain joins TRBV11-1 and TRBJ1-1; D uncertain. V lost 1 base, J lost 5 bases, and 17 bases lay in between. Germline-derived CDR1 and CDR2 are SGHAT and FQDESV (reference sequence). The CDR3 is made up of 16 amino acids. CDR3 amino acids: CASSLGMEVLRTEAFF. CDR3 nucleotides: TGTGCCAGCAGCTTAGGTATGGAGGTTTTAAGGACTGAAGCTTTCTTT.

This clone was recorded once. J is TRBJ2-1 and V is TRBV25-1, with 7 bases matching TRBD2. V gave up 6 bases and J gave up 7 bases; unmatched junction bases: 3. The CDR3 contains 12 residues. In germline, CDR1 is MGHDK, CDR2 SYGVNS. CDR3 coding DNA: TGTGCCAGCAGCTTTAGCGGGAATGAGCAGTTCTTC. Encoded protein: CASSFSGNEQFF.

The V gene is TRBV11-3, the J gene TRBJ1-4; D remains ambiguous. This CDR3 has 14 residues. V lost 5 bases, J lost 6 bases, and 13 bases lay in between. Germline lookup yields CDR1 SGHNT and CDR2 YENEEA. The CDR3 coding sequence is TGTGCCAGCAGCCCAAACTTTCTTTATGAAAAACTGTTTTTT. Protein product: CASSPNFLYEKLFF.

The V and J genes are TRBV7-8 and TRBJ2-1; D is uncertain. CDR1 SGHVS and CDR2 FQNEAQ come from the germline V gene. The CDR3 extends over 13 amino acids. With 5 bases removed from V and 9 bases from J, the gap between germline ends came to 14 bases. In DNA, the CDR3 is TGTGCCAGCAGCCAAGGAGAGCATGGTGAGCAGTTCTTC. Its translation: CASSQGEHGEQFF.

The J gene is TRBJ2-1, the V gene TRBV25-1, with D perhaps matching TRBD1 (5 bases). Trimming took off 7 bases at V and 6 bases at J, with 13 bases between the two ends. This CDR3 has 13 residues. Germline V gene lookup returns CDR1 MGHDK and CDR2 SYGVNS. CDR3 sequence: CASIGNRFNEQFF. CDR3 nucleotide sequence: TGTGCCAGCATTGGGAACAGGTTCAATGAGCAGTTCTTC.

CDR3 in amino acids: CASRLGTENNSPLHF. CDR3 DNA sequence: TGTGCCAGCAGACTTGGGACAGAGAATAATTCACCCCTCCACTTT. V gene TRBV2 combines with J gene TRBJ1-6; 7 bases match TRBD1. The CDR3 has 15 residues. The V segment lost 6 bases and the J segment 5 bases; nucleotides outside the gene matches: 7. The germline CDR1 and CDR2 sequences are SNHLY and FYNNEI. The complete variable domain, with remaining parts taken from reference TRBV2 and TRBJ1-6, reads EPEVTQTPSHQVTQMGQEVILRCVPISNHLYFYWYRQILGQKVEFLVSFYNNEISEKSEIFDDQFSVERPDGSNFTLKIRSTKLEDSAMYFCASRLGTENNSPLHFGNGTRLTVT.

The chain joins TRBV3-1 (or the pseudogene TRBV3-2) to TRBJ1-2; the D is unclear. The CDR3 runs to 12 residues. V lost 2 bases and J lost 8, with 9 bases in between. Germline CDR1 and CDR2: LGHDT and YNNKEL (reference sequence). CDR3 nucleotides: TGTGCCAGCAGCCAACGTCCGGGGGGCTACACCTTC. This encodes CASSQRPGGYTF.

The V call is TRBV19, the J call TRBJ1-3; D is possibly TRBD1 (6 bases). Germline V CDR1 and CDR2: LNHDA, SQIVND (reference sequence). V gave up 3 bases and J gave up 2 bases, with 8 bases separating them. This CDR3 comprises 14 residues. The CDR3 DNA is TGTGCCAGTAGTATCTGGGACACTGGAAACACCATATATTTT. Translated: CASSIWDTGNTIYF.

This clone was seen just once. Written as DNA, the CDR3 is TGTGCCAGCAGCTTGGGGGCAGGGTCCCACACCTTC. This encodes CASSLGAGSHTF. This sequence joins TRBV5-6 and TRBJ1-2, with D possibly matching TRBD1 (5 bases). Looked up from germline, CDR1 is SGHDT and CDR2 is YYEEEE. The V end was cut by 0 bases, the J end by 12 bases, with 12 bases between. There are 12 residues in the CDR3.

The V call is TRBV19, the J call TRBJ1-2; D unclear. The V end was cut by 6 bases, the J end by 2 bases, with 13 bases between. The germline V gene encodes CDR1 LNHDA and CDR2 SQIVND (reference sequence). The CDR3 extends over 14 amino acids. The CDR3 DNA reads TGTGCCAGTAGCCGGGAACCATTAAACTATGGCTACACCTTC. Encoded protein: CASSREPLNYGYTF.

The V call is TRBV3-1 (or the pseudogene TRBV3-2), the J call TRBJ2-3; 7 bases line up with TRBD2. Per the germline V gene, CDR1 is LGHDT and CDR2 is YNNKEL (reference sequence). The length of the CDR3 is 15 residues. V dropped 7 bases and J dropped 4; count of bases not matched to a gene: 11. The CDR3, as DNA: TGTGCCAGCACTCTCCGCGGGAGTGGGGCAGATACGCAGTATTTT. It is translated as CASTLRGSGADTQYF.

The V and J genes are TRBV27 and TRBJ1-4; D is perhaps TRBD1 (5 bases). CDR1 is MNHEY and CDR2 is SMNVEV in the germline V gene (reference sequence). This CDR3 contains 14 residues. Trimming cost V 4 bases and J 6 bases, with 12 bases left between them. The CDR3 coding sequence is TGTGCCAGCAGTTATGTAGGGGAGGATGAAAAACTGTTTTTT. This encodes CASSYVGEDEKLFF.